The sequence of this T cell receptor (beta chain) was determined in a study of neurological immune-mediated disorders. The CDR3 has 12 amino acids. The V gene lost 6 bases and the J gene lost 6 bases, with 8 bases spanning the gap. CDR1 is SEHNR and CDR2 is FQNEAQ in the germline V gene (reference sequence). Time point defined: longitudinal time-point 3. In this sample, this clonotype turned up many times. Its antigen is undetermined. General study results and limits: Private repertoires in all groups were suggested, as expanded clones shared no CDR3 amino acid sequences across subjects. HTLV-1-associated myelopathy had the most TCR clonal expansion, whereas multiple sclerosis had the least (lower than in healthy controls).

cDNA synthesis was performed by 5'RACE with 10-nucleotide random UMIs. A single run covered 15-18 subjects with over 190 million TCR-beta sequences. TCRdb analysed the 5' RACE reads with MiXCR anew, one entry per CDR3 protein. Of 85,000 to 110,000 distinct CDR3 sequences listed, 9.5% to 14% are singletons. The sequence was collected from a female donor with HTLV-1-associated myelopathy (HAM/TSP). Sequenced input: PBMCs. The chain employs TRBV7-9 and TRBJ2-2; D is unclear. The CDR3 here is CASSFVAGELFF. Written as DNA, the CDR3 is TGTGCCAGCAGTTTCGTCGCCGGGGAGCTGTTTTTT.